Below are 23 T cell receptor beta chains sequenced from a single sample in a study of CD8+ T cells in alopecia areata. Extracted from the samples, RNA was reverse transcribed into cDNA to serve as the sequencing template. Clones were sequenced by immunoSEQ multiplex PCR, and TCRdb holds only the in-frame ones, with some missing. Sampling found over 100,000 clones, none seen once. The sample was lesional skin. All receptors come from a C3H/HeJ mouse with alopecia areata. For this strain, the MHC haplotype corresponds to H2-k.

This clone showed up just a few times. Gene names refer to mouse genes. Read data end 4 residues before the CDR3 end; the end is taken from the germline J gene. J is TRBJ2-7 and V is TRBV17, with D possibly being TRBD2 (7 bases). The CDR3 extends over 16 amino acids. The V and J ends lost 5 bases and 2 bases respectively, with 19 bases between them. Germline V gives CDR1 MNHDT, CDR2 YYDKIL. The DNA read from the CDR3 is TGTGCTAGCAGTGAAGGGGCTTCTGGGGGCGCCTAT. Translated: CASSEGASGGAY. The complete CDR3 reads CASSEGASGGAYEQYF.

In regard to this clone: Genes and germline are mouse. The sequence runs out 4 residues before the end of the CDR3; the remainder is reconstructed from the germline J gene. This chain joins TRBV13-1 and TRBJ2-3; 8 bases match TRBD1. This CDR3 spans 15 amino acids. CDR1 and CDR2 from the germline V gene are NSHNY and SYGAGN. V was clipped by 2 bases and J by 2 bases; unmatched bases: 4. Partial CDR3 DNA: TGTGCCAGCAGTGACAGGGGGCTGTTTGCAGAA. Protein product: CASSDRGLFAE. From start to end, the CDR3 is CASSDRGLFAETLYF.

Comments on this clone: Gene names are mouse gene names. Read coverage stops 4 residues before the CDR3 terminus; the germline J gene supplies the remainder. The chain joins TRBV13-2 to TRBJ1-4, with a possible D match to TRBD1 (5 bases). V lost 2 bases and J 3 bases, leaving 8 bases between the germline ends. Germline V gives CDR1 NNHNN, CDR2 SYGAGS (reference sequence). The CDR3 has 14 amino acids. The DNA read from the CDR3 is TGTGCCAGCGGTGACGCAGGGCCCAACGAA. Encoded protein: CASGDAGPNE. The whole CDR3 is CASGDAGPNERLFF.

There are a few counts of this clone. The germline and genes are mouse ones. Sequencing ends 4 residues short of the CDR3 end; the germline J gene provides the rest. The genes are TRBV1 and TRBJ1-4; D call uncertain. With 0 bases removed from V and 0 bases from J, the gap between germline ends came to 8 bases. The CDR3 runs to 16 residues. CDR1 is NSQYPW and CDR2 is LRSPGD in the germline V gene (reference sequence). CDR3 residues: CTCSAEWGLSNERLFF. CDR3 DNA (partial): TGCACCTGCAGTGCAGAGTGGGGTCTTTCCAACGAA.

For this clone: Mouse gene names apply. The read terminates 4 residues before the CDR3 end, so the remaining end is supplied by the germline J gene. The V call is TRBV13-1, the J call TRBJ2-1; 12 bases map to TRBD2. This CDR3 spans 16 amino acids. Losses at the gene ends were 3 bases for V and 0 bases for J; bases not matched to a gene: 1. Germline-derived CDR1 and CDR2 are NSHNY and SYGAGN. This chain's CDR3 is CASSGDWGDNYAEQFF. CDR3 DNA, as far as it was read: TGTGCCAGCAGTGGGGACTGGGGGGATAACTATGCT.

In regard to this clone: Gene names and germline match the mouse. This CDR3 reads CASSGGTGVTEVFF. CDR3 bases read: TGTGCCAGCAGTGGGGGGACAGGGGTCACA. The chain couples TRBV13-3 to TRBJ1-1, with 10 bases matching TRBD1. The read ends 4 residues shy of where the CDR3 ends; the end is completed using the germline J gene. This CDR3 is built from 14 residues. The J segment lost 4 bases and the V segment lost 3 bases, leaving 3 bases of the junction unmatched. Germline V lookup: CDR1 NNHDY, CDR2 SYVADS.

A few counts support this clone. Gene names and germline refer to mouse. The read ends 4 residues shy of where the CDR3 ends; the end is completed using the germline J gene. The J gene is TRBJ2-2, the V gene TRBV19; 10 positions match TRBD1. V lost 2 bases, J lost 0 bases, and 1 base stayed unmatched. From germline, CDR1 is FNHDT and CDR2 SITEND (reference sequence). This CDR3 has 16 amino acids. CDR3 amino acids: CASSMTGGANTGQLYF. Partial CDR3 DNA: TGTGCCAGCAGTATGACAGGGGGCGCAAACACCGGG.

This clone was counted a few times. Gene names follow the mouse nomenclature. The read ends 4 residues before the CDR3 terminus; that terminus is restored from the germline J gene. The sample has other DNA sequences that encode this CDR3 too. The chain links TRBV13-1 to TRBJ2-7, with 9 bases that match TRBD2. The germline V gene encodes CDR1 NSHNY and CDR2 SYGAGN. The CDR3 extends over 13 amino acids. This CDR3 reads CASSGTGRYEQYF. Partial CDR3 DNA: TGTGCCAGCTCCGGGACTGGGAGGTAT.

Turning to this clone: The protein listed by TCRdb differs at residue 13 from the translated DNA, so the DNA translation is shown. Mouse names are used for the genes. Read data end 3 residues before the CDR3 end; the end is taken from the germline J gene. This chain joins TRBV19 and TRBJ1-3; TRBD1 matches 7 bases. CDR3 length equals 16 residues. Germline values: CDR1 FNHDT, CDR2 SITEND (reference sequence). The trim removed 4 bases at V and 0 bases at J, leaving 7 bases unmatched. The CDR3 here is CASSPYRGNSGNTLYF. CDR3 DNA, as far as it was read: TGTGCCAGCAGTCCCTACAGGGGAAATTCTGGAAATACG.

This clone has a count of ten or more. Gene names and germline match the mouse. Read coverage stops 4 residues before the CDR3 terminus; the germline J gene supplies the remainder. The chain uses TRBV13-3 and TRBJ2-3; tentative D call: TRBD1 (6 bases). The CDR3 has 15 residues. The germline V gene encodes CDR1 NNHDY and CDR2 SYVADS. V lost 2 bases to trimming and J lost 2 bases, with 12 bases between them. CDR3 sequence: CASSEATGYAETLYF. The DNA read from the CDR3 is TGTGCCAGCAGTGAGGCCACAGGGTATGCAGAA.

This clone was recorded a few times. Genes here carry mouse names. The read ends 4 residues before the CDR3 terminus; that terminus is restored from the germline J gene. The chain links TRBV19 to TRBJ1-1, with TRBD1 identical over 10 bases. Germline V gene data show CDR1 as FNHDT and CDR2 as SITEND (reference sequence). This CDR3 contains 20 residues. The V and J ends lost 0 bases and 0 bases, in that order; junction bases with no gene match: 14. Partial CDR3 DNA: TGTGCCAGCAGTATAGTCCTCAGACCGGGACAGGGGAGGGAGAACACA. This encodes CASSIVLRPGQGRENT. The CDR3 as a whole reads CASSIVLRPGQGRENTEVFF.

In its sample, this clone was seen a few times. At residue 13, the translated DNA and the protein in TCRdb do not agree; the protein given here is derived from the DNA. Any gene name here is a mouse gene name. The read is 3 residues too short to cover the CDR3 end, so that end is filled in from the germline J gene. This chain links TRBV3 with TRBJ1-3; perhaps TRBD1 as D (6 bases). The CDR3 has 16 amino acids. With 5 bases removed from V and 0 bases from J, the gap between germline ends came to 14 bases. Germline values: CDR1 SNHLY, CDR2 FYNGKV (reference sequence). Partial CDR3 DNA: TGTGCCAGCAGCCCTGCGGGACAAGATTCTGGAAATACG. It encodes CASSPAGQDSGNT. The full-length CDR3 reads as CASSPAGQDSGNTLYF.

There are a few counts of this clone. Genes and germline come from the mouse. The CDR3 end lies 4 residues beyond the end of the read and is filled in from the germline J gene. J is TRBJ1-4 and V is TRBV5, with TRBD1 matching 11 bases. The CDR3 spans 16 residues. Germline-derived CDR1 and CDR2 are LGHNA and YNLKQL (reference sequence). Partial CDR3 DNA: TGTGCCAGCAGCCCCTCGGACAGGGGGCGCTTCGAA. As protein: CASSPSDRGRFE. The full CDR3 protein is CASSPSDRGRFERLFF.

The table lists this clone with a few counts. Gene and germline names: mouse. The missing CDR3 end, 4 residues past where the read stops, is filled in from the germline J gene. The V gene is TRBV1, the J gene TRBJ2-4, with D maybe TRBD2 (6 bases). Germline values: CDR1 NSQYPW, CDR2 LRSPGD (reference sequence). This CDR3 has 14 amino acids. The DNA read from the CDR3 is TGCACCTGCAGTGCAGTTTTGGGGGAAAAC. It encodes CTCSAVLGEN. The complete CDR3 protein is CTCSAVLGENTLYF.

In regard to this clone: Gene names and germline refer to mouse. Coverage ceases 4 residues before the CDR3 finishes, and the germline J gene fills in the end. This sequence joins TRBV13-3 and TRBJ2-5, with 10 positions matching TRBD2. The CDR3 length is 16 residues. V dropped 3 bases and J dropped 0; count of bases not matched to a gene: 4. Germline assignment: CDR1 NNHDY and CDR2 SYVADS. CDR3 protein: CASSADWGANQDTQYF. The sequenced part of the CDR3 DNA is TGTGCCAGCAGTGCAGACTGGGGGGCCAACCAAGAC.

About this clone: Gene names follow the mouse nomenclature. Sequencing ends 4 residues short of the CDR3 end; the germline J gene provides the rest. This rearrangement joins TRBV1 to TRBJ2-1, with 9 bases lining up with TRBD1. V lost 0 bases and J lost 5; bases outside the gene matches: 2. The CDR3 covers 15 residues. Germline CDR1 and CDR2: NSQYPW and LRSPGD (reference sequence). Incomplete CDR3 DNA: TGCACCTGCAGTGCAGATGACAGGGGGGATGCT. The encoded protein is CTCSADDRGDA. The full CDR3 reads CTCSADDRGDAEQFF.

This clone was detected a few times. Mouse germline and gene names are used. Read sequence stops 4 residues before the CDR3 end, and the germline J gene provides the missing end. This CDR3 is also generated by other DNA sequences in the sample. The gene calls are TRBV19 and TRBJ2-5, with TRBD2 matching 9 bases. Germline CDR1 reads FNHDT; CDR2 reads SITEND (reference sequence). CDR3 length: 14 amino acids. The CDR3 bases that were read are TGTGCCAGCAGTCCACGGACTGGGGAGGAC. Translation gives CASSPRTGED. The entire CDR3 protein is CASSPRTGEDTQYF.

On this clone itself: Germline and genes: mouse. The sequenced fragment ends 4 residues before the CDR3 boundary, so the rest is inferred from the germline J gene. The V and J genes are TRBV1 and TRBJ1-1, with TRBD1 matching over 8 bases. V lost 6 bases and J lost 3; bases outside the gene matches: 6. CDR1 is NSQYPW and CDR2 is LRSPGD in the germline V gene (reference sequence). This CDR3 region has 14 residues. The chain's CDR3 is CTCRAQGADTEVFF. The covered CDR3 bases are TGCACCTGCAGAGCTCAGGGGGCCGACACA.

This clone was detected only a few times. Mouse germline and gene names are used. The part of the CDR3 DNA that was read is TGCACCTGCAGTGCAACTGGGAGCCCCGGG. This codes for CTCSATGSPG. The CDR3 as a whole reads CTCSATGSPGQLYF. The V and J genes are TRBV1 and TRBJ2-2, with D perhaps matching TRBD2 (6 bases). Sequencing ends 4 residues short of the CDR3 end; the germline J gene provides the rest. Germline loops: CDR1 NSQYPW, CDR2 LRSPGD (reference sequence). This CDR3 spans 14 amino acids. V shed 2 bases and J shed 6 bases, with 10 bases lying between them.

This clone was observed at least ten times. Gene and germline names: mouse. The observed sequence ends 4 residues before the CDR3 terminus, with the missing tail filled in from the germline J gene. The J gene is TRBJ2-3, the V gene TRBV13-3; 7 bases line up with TRBD1. This CDR3 region has 15 residues. The V segment lost 2 bases and the J segment 0 bases; nucleotides outside the gene matches: 3. Germline V gene data show CDR1 as NNHDY and CDR2 as SYVADS. The part of the CDR3 DNA that was read is TGTGCCAGCAGTGAGACAGGGAAAAGTGCAGAA. Residues: CASSETGKSAE. The CDR3 in full is CASSETGKSAETLYF.

In the case of this clone: Germline and genes here are mouse. The read falls 4 residues short of the CDR3 end, and the missing part is taken from the germline J gene. In the same sample, other DNA sequences code for this CDR3. V gene TRBV19 combines with J gene TRBJ2-7; D gene unclear. The CDR3 totals 11 residues. V shed 8 bases and J shed 1 base, with 7 bases lying between them. Germline V gene data show CDR1 as FNHDT and CDR2 as SITEND (reference sequence). The CDR3 bases that were read are TGTGCCAGTACAAATTCCTAT. Its translation: CASTNSY. The whole CDR3 reads CASTNSYEQYF.

As regards this clone: Germline and genes here are mouse. The read gets to within 4 residues of the CDR3 end, and the germline J gene fills in the rest. The J gene is TRBJ2-7, the V gene TRBV31; TRBD2 aligns across 8 bases. The V and J ends lost 0 bases and 2 bases, in that order; junction bases with no gene match: 6. Germline assignment: CDR1 GKSSPN and CDR2 SITVG. The CDR3 has 15 amino acids. The CDR3: CAWSLDGGGPYEQYF. The CDR3 DNA, read in part, is TGTGCCTGGAGTCTCGATGGGGGGGGGCCCTAT. Looking up the rest from reference TRBV31 and TRBJ2-7 gives the full variable domain: AQTIHQWPVAEIKAVGSPLSLGCTIKGKSSPNLYWYWQATGGTLQQLFYSITVGQVESVVQLNLSASRPKDDQFILSTEKLLLSHSGFYLCAWSLDGGGPYEQYFGPGTRLTVL.

This clone was picked up many times. Gene names and germline match the mouse. CDR3 in amino acids: CASSDTGEDAEQFF. Partial CDR3 DNA: TGTGCCAGCAGTGATACAGGGGAGGATGCT. V is TRBV13-3 and J is TRBJ2-1; 7 nucleotides agree with TRBD1. The read comes to an end 4 residues before the CDR3 does, leaving the germline J gene to fill in the end. The CDR3 contains 14 residues. J was trimmed by 5 bases and V by 1 base; bases with no gene match: 3. Germline CDR1 and CDR2: NNHDY and SYVADS.